This section outlines one T cell receptor beta chain sequence together with its context. As originally analysed: Estimates of nucleated cell counts were drawn from the amplification of reference gene primers. Method: immunoSEQ multiplex PCR; TCRdb's copy keeps in-frame clones and lacks some. V, J and clone size are those of that table, while D and trimming were read from the DNA. The top ten clones hold about 4% of a sample with hundreds of thousands of clones, over 75% of them seen once. The data belong to a study of blood T cell repertoires in COVID-19. Participants' own reports of clinical history determined their cohort assignment. This CDR3 has 13 amino acids. Germline assignment: CDR1 KGHSH and CDR2 LQKENI. Losses at the gene ends were 1 base for V and 11 bases for J; bases not matched to a gene: 7.

The rearrangement joins TRBV18 to TRBJ1-1, with 7 bases matching TRBD1. The source is a man aged 25 to 40 who had recovered from COVID-19. Material: PBMCs or T cells enriched from blood (not recorded which). For the CDR3, the DNA is TGTGCCAGCTCACCACTCCTCGACAGGGATGCTTTCTTT. It yields the protein CASSPLLDRDAFF.